Below are 27 T cell receptor beta chains sequenced from a single sample in a study of T cell changes during pregnancy in multiple sclerosis. Sequencing used immunoSEQ multiplex PCR; TCRdb keeps in-frame clones, though not all of them. The table shows roughly 99,000 clones, with about 92% occurring only once. The input for sequencing was peripheral blood, taken after pregnancy. These TCRs come from a female donor in good health, enrolled as a control in a pregnancy study.

The gene calls are TRBV4-1 and TRBJ2-3, with D tentatively TRBD2 (7 bases). The germline CDR1 and CDR2 sequences are MGHRA and YSYEKL. V was pared by 1 base and J by 4 bases, with 12 bases between. CDR3 length: 15 residues. Here the CDR3 reads CASSQGGGAPDTQYF. The CDR3 nucleotides read TGCGCCAGCAGCCAAGGAGGGGGGGCCCCAGATACGCAGTATTTT.

This chain uses TRBV2 with TRBJ1-2, with 8 bases identical to TRBD1. This CDR3 region has 14 residues. V was clipped by 6 bases and J by 5 bases; unmatched bases: 8. Germline V CDR1 and CDR2: SNHLY, FYNNEI. As DNA, the CDR3 is TGTGCCAGCAGGCCACCCGGGACAGGATATGGCTACACCTTC. It encodes CASRPPGTGYGYTF.

This chain links TRBV27 with TRBJ2-1; TRBD1 aligns across 11 bases. V lost 2 bases to trimming and J lost 6 bases; unmatched junction nucleotides: 12. Germline V gene sequence: CDR1 MNHEY, CDR2 SMNVEV (reference sequence). The CDR3 extends over 18 amino acids. The CDR3 loop reads CASSLGTRDRGVVNEQFF. DNA for the CDR3: TGTGCCAGCAGTTTAGGCACCCGGGACAGGGGGGTAGTCAATGAGCAGTTCTTC.

V and J are TRBV5-1 and TRBJ2-7; D unresolved. Looked up from germline, CDR1 is SGHRS and CDR2 is YFSETQ. Between the trimmed V and J ends, which lost 3 bases and 2 bases, there was a span of 6 bases. CDR3 size: 12 residues. CDR3 in amino acids: CASSSQAYEQYF. Here the CDR3 DNA reads TGCGCCAGCAGCTCACAAGCCTACGAGCAGTACTTC. Combining the CDR3 with reference TRBV5-1 and TRBJ2-7 gives the whole variable domain KAGVTQTPRYLIKTRGQQVTLSCSPISGHRSVSWYQQTPGQGLQFLFEYFSETQRNKGNFPGRFSGRQFSNSRSEMNVSTLELGDSALYLCASSSQAYEQYFGPGTRLTVT.

The chain uses TRBV2 and TRBJ1-2, with D maybe TRBD1 (5 bases). V gave up 5 bases and J gave up 7 bases, with 17 bases separating them. The length of the CDR3 is 14 residues. The germline gives CDR1 SNHLY, CDR2 FYNNEI. The CDR3: CASSFGWGDGGYTF. CDR3 bases: TGTGCCAGCAGTTTCGGATGGGGCGATGGTGGCTACACCTTC.

This chain joins TRBV6-1 and TRBJ1-2; the match to TRBD1 covers 8 bases. V dropped 5 bases and J dropped 10; count of bases not matched to a gene: 9. Per germline, CDR1 MNHNS and CDR2 SASEGT. The CDR3 extends over 13 amino acids. The CDR3 nucleotides read TGTGCCAGCAGTCTGGACAGGGCTTTTGACTACACCTTC. Residues: CASSLDRAFDYTF.

This chain links TRBV28 with TRBJ1-2; D might be TRBD1 (5 bases). Germline V CDR1 and CDR2: MDHEN, SYDVKM. Trimming left V 5 bases short and J 0 bases short, with 25 bases between. CDR3 length: 19 residues. The CDR3: CASSGGGPGLPLSNYGYTF. In DNA form, the CDR3 reads TGTGCCAGCAGTGGGGGGGGTCCGGGACTGCCACTCTCTAACTATGGCTACACCTTC.

This clone was seen just once. This chain connects TRBV14 to TRBJ2-3; 11 nucleotides agree with TRBD2. V was pared by 0 bases and J by 5 bases, with 4 bases of the junction left unmatched. Germline-derived CDR1 and CDR2 are SGHDN and FVKESK. This CDR3 spans 16 amino acids. CDR3 sequence: CASSQELAGGRDTQYF. DNA for the CDR3: TGTGCCAGCAGCCAAGAGCTAGCGGGAGGAAGAGATACGCAGTATTTT.

The chain uses TRBV9 and TRBJ2-7; D is unclear. Trimming left V 3 bases short and J 0 bases short, with 7 bases between. In germline, CDR1 is SGDLS, CDR2 YYNGEE. The CDR3 is made up of 13 amino acids. CDR3 sequence (DNA): TGTGCCAGCAGCGAGACTGGCTCCTACGAGCAGTACTTC. Translating gives CASSETGSYEQYF.

V gene TRBV19 combines with J gene TRBJ2-1; perhaps TRBD2 as D (6 bases). The ends were cut back, 3 bases at V and 6 bases at J, with 21 bases in the middle. Germline V lookup: CDR1 LNHDA, CDR2 SQIVND (reference sequence). This CDR3 has 17 residues. DNA for the CDR3: TGTGCCAGTAGTATCCCCCGCCAGAGCGGGCGCTTCAATGAGCAGTTCTTC. Residues: CASSIPRQSGRFNEQFF.

The chain couples TRBV6-5 to TRBJ1-4, with D unresolved. Germline assignment: CDR1 MNHEY and CDR2 SVGAGI. Deletions cut 6 bases from V and 4 bases from J, with 12 bases between. CDR3 length: 14 amino acids. The CDR3 nucleotides read TGTGCCAGCAGCCACGCCGGGAATAATGAAAAACTGTTTTTT. This encodes CASSHAGNNEKLFF.

The chain is built from TRBV6-1 and TRBJ2-7; perhaps TRBD1 as D (5 bases). V lost 3 bases to trimming and J lost 5 bases, with 11 bases between them. CDR1 MNHNS and CDR2 SASEGT come from the germline V gene. This CDR3 spans 13 amino acids. CDR3: CASSDRAVHEQYF. For the CDR3, the DNA is TGTGCCAGCAGTGACAGGGCGGTCCACGAGCAGTACTTC.

V usage is TRBV10-3 and J usage is TRBJ2-5, with TRBD2 matching 8 bases. Trimming cost V 2 bases and J 3 bases; bases outside gene matches: 5. This CDR3 is built from 15 residues. Germline assignment: CDR1 ENHRY and CDR2 SYGVKD. CDR3 amino acids: CAISEAGGREETQYF. CDR3 nucleotides: TGTGCCATCAGTGAGGCGGGGGGCAGAGAAGAGACCCAGTACTTC.

The rearrangement links TRBV4-2 to TRBJ2-7; D possibly corresponds to TRBD2 (6 bases). Trimming took 1 base from V and 3 from J, leaving 13 bases between them. Germline V gene data show CDR1 as LGHNA and CDR2 as YNFKEQ. The CDR3 extends over 15 amino acids. The CDR3 region has the DNA TGTGCCAGCAGCCAAGGGAGCGGGCTGGGCTACGAGCAGTACTTC. Translating it yields CASSQGSGLGYEQYF.

The chain carries TRBV19 and TRBJ1-5, with D unclear. The CDR3 extends over 16 amino acids. Germline values: CDR1 LNHDA, CDR2 SQIVND (reference sequence). The V end lost 5 bases, the J end lost 1 base, and 15 bases lay between the germline ends. CDR3 protein: CASSSRTGVSNQPQHF. CDR3 bases: TGTGCCAGTAGTTCCAGGACGGGAGTAAGCAATCAGCCCCAGCATTTT.

The chain has TRBV7-9 and TRBJ1-4, with 10 bases lining up with TRBD1. V lost 5 bases to trimming and J lost 7 bases; unmatched junction nucleotides: 13. Germline V gives CDR1 SEHNR, CDR2 FQNEAQ (reference sequence). The CDR3 extends over 17 amino acids. Here the CDR3 reads CASSPLTGQGSREKLFF. The CDR3 nucleotides read TGTGCCAGCAGCCCCTTAACGGGACAGGGGAGCCGTGAAAAACTGTTTTTT.

The chain carries TRBV6-5 and TRBJ2-2, with D hard to call. V shed 2 bases and J shed 7 bases, with 17 bases lying between them. The CDR3 is 16 amino acids. Germline values: CDR1 MNHEY, CDR2 SVGAGI. CDR3 in amino acids: CASSYLLVASGGELFF. As DNA, the CDR3 is TGTGCCAGCAGTTACCTATTGGTTGCCTCGGGCGGGGAGCTGTTTTTT.

The J gene is TRBJ2-7, the V gene TRBV27; D is possibly TRBD2 (7 bases). CDR1 is MNHEY and CDR2 is SMNVEV in the germline V gene (reference sequence). Trimming removed 8 bases at V and 6 bases at J, with 23 bases between. The CDR3 has 15 amino acids. CDR3 DNA sequence: TGTGCCAGCTCCCAGGGGAGGGGTAATATCCCCGAGCAGTACTTC. It specifies CASSQGRGNIPEQYF.

V and J are TRBV25-1 and TRBJ2-2; D possibly corresponds to TRBD2 (7 bases). V gave up 8 bases and J gave up 4 bases, with 17 bases separating them. Germline V gene data show CDR1 as MGHDK and CDR2 as SYGVNS. The CDR3 covers 15 residues. As DNA, the CDR3 is TGTGCCAGCGGAAAGGGGGGGCCCCCCACCGGGGAGCTGTTTTTT. Translation gives CASGKGGPPTGELFF.

CDR3: CASSPPGQGAKGMAFF. The CDR3 region has the DNA TGTGCCAGCAGCCCCCCGGGACAGGGGGCGAAGGGCATGGCTTTCTTT. The J gene is TRBJ1-1, the V gene TRBV7-2, with 12 bases that match TRBD1. This CDR3 has 16 residues. CDR1 and CDR2 from the germline V gene are SGHTA and FQGNSA. V lost 5 bases to trimming and J lost 11 bases; unmatched junction nucleotides: 15.

This clone came up a few times. The rearrangement uses TRBV10-3 and TRBJ1-2; 9 nucleotides line up with TRBD1. Germline V gene data show CDR1 as ENHRY and CDR2 as SYGVKD. The J segment lost 8 bases and the V segment lost 4 bases, leaving 11 bases of the junction unmatched. There are 15 residues in the CDR3. For the CDR3, the DNA is TGTGCCATCAGTGGTACCGACAGGGGGATCGACGGCTACACCTTC. This translates into CAISGTDRGIDGYTF.

V usage is TRBV4-1 and J usage is TRBJ2-5; 7 nucleotides match TRBD2. Germline V gives CDR1 MGHRA, CDR2 YSYEKL. CDR3 length: 16 amino acids. The ends lost 2 bases at V and 3 bases at J; junction bases unmatched: 9. The DNA of the CDR3 is TGCGCCAGCAGCCAACCCGGGACTAACCTAAAAGAGACCCAGTACTTC. Its protein is CASSQPGTNLKETQYF.

This clone appeared once. The rearrangement uses TRBV6-1 and TRBJ1-2; TRBD1 aligns across 9 bases. Trimming removed 5 bases from V and 3 bases from J; junction bases left unmatched: 4. This CDR3 comprises 14 residues. Germline V gives CDR1 MNHNS, CDR2 SASEGT. This CDR3 reads CASSLQGADYGYTF. The CDR3 nucleotides are TGTGCCAGCAGTCTACAGGGGGCGGACTATGGCTACACCTTC.

The chain links TRBV2 to TRBJ2-7, with a weak D call TRBD2 (6 bases). Germline CDR1 and CDR2: SNHLY and FYNNEI. V was clipped by 8 bases and J by 4 bases, with 18 bases between them. The CDR3 is 14 residues long. The CDR3 loop is CASGGIAAGYEQYF. The DNA for the CDR3 is TGTGCCAGCGGGGGGATAGCGGCGGGATACGAGCAGTACTTC.

This clone came up a few times. This chain uses TRBV30 with TRBJ1-1, with D maybe TRBD1 (5 bases). The CDR3 sequence is 12 residues long. Germline V gives CDR1 GTSNPN, CDR2 SVGIG (reference sequence). With 5 bases removed from V and 6 bases from J, the gap between germline ends came to 13 bases. The CDR3 loop is CAWHDGGAEAFF. The CDR3 DNA follows: TGTGCCTGGCATGACGGGGGGGCTGAAGCTTTCTTT. Filled out from reference TRBV30 and TRBJ1-1, the complete variable domain reads SQTIHQWPATLVQPVGSPLSLECTVEGTSNPNLYWYRQAAGRGLQLLFYSVGIGQISSEVPQNLSASRPQDRQFILSSKKLLLSDSGFYLCAWHDGGAEAFFGQGTRLTVV.

The chain has TRBV6-5 and TRBJ1-2; a possible D gene is TRBD1 (6 bases). This CDR3 has 15 residues. Trimming removed 4 bases at V and 0 bases at J, with 12 bases between. Per the germline V gene, CDR1 is MNHEY and CDR2 is SVGAGI. Here the CDR3 DNA reads TGTGCCAGCAGTTTTCGACAGGCGACTAACTATGGCTACACCTTC. Translating gives CASSFRQATNYGYTF.

CDR3 nucleotide sequence: TGTGCCACCTCGAAAAGCGGGACCCCAGGCTACACCTTC. It yields the protein CATSKSGTPGYTF. J is TRBJ1-2 and V is TRBV15; D possibly corresponds to TRBD1 (5 bases). The CDR3 is made up of 13 amino acids. Germline V lookup: CDR1 LNHNV, CDR2 YYDKDF (reference sequence). V was shortened by 8 bases and J by 8 bases, with 18 bases between the two germline ends. The full variable domain, completed using reference TRBV15 and TRBJ1-2, is DAMVIQNPRYQVTQFGKPVTLSCSQTLNHNVMYWYQQKSSQAPKLLFHYYDKDFNNEADTPDNFQSRRPNTSFCFLDIRSPGLGDTAMYLCATSKSGTPGYTFGSGTRLTVV.